Following are 25 T cell receptor beta chains from one sample sequenced in a study of blood T cell repertoires in COVID-19. TCRdb's copy holds only in-frame clones and misses some; the assay was immunoSEQ multiplex PCR. The top ten hold 1.6% of the sample, which has roughly 330,000 clones, roughly 88% seen once. Input material: peripheral blood. The receptors derive from a woman in her 50s with acute or convalescent COVID-19.

This chain uses TRBV7-2 with TRBJ2-7; 9 bases agree with TRBD2. CDR3 length: 15 residues. The V and J ends lost 2 bases and 2 bases, in that order; junction bases with no gene match: 4. Germline loops: CDR1 SGHTA, CDR2 FQGNSA. The chain's CDR3 is CASSLLAGGPYEQYF. The CDR3 DNA reads TGTGCCAGCAGCTTACTTGCGGGAGGGCCCTACGAGCAGTACTTC.

The J gene is TRBJ1-1, the V gene TRBV7-9, with D maybe TRBD1 (5 bases). Trimming pared 6 bases from V and 0 bases from J, leaving 11 bases between. From germline, CDR1 is SEHNR and CDR2 FQNEAQ (reference sequence). The CDR3 has 14 amino acids. CDR3 in amino acids: CASSYDSMNTEAFF. The CDR3 coding sequence is TGTGCCAGCAGTTACGACAGCATGAACACTGAAGCTTTCTTT. Full variable domain (outside the CDR3, taken from reference TRBV7-9 and TRBJ1-1): DTGVSQNPRHKITKRGQNVTFRCDPISEHNRLYWYRQTLGQGPEFLTYFQNEAQLEKSRLLSDRFSAERPKGSFSTLEIQRTEQGDSAMYLCASSYDSMNTEAFFGQGTRLTVV.

CDR3 nucleotide sequence: TGTGCCAGCAGCAAAGATTCGGGGGACACAGATACGCAGTATTTT. Protein: CASSKDSGDTDTQYF. This chain connects TRBV21-1 to TRBJ2-3; the D segment call TRBD2 is taken from the table without a DNA check. TRBV21-1 is deemed a pseudogene. The length of the CDR3 is 15 residues.

This rearrangement joins TRBV5-1 to TRBJ1-1; 11 bases agree with TRBD1. V shed 3 bases and J 4 bases; nucleotides not matched to a gene: 5. Germline V gene sequence: CDR1 SGHRS, CDR2 YFSETQ. The CDR3 spans 15 residues. The CDR3 loop is CASSSGQGAGTEAFF. The DNA of the CDR3 is TGCGCCAGCAGCTCCGGACAGGGGGCGGGCACTGAAGCTTTCTTT.

The chain employs TRBV11-3 and TRBJ2-5; 12 bases align to TRBD2. V was clipped by 5 bases and J by 2 bases; unmatched bases: 18. This CDR3 is 20 amino acids long. Germline-derived CDR1 and CDR2 are SGHNT and YENEEA. The CDR3 protein is CASSHAGRGTSGPFQETQYF. CDR3 bases: TGTGCCAGCAGCCACGCCGGACGGGGGACTAGCGGGCCGTTTCAAGAGACCCAGTACTTC.

This clone appeared once. The CDR3 loop is CASSAGTDTQYF. The CDR3 region has the DNA TGTGCCAGCAGTGCGGGAACAGATACGCAGTATTTT. The genes are TRBV28 and TRBJ2-3; possibly TRBD2 for D (6 bases). Trimming removed 5 bases from V and 3 bases from J, with 6 bases in between. Germline lookup yields CDR1 MDHEN and CDR2 SYDVKM. This CDR3 is built from 12 residues.

This chain connects TRBV9 to TRBJ2-1; the D is unclear. Per germline, CDR1 SGDLS and CDR2 YYNGEE. The CDR3 sequence is 12 residues long. V was cut by 5 bases and J by 7 bases, with 10 bases left in between. The CDR3, as DNA: TGTGCCAGCAGTGCCAGCGAGAATGAGCAGTTCTTC. Translation: CASSASENEQFF.

This sequence joins TRBV18 and TRBJ2-5; maybe TRBD1 (6 bases). The CDR3 length is 14 residues. V was trimmed by 5 bases and J by 4 bases, leaving 14 bases between them. CDR1 is KGHSH and CDR2 is LQKENI in the germline V gene. Here the CDR3 reads CASSTTGMGETQYF. For the CDR3, the DNA is TGTGCCAGCTCAACAACAGGGATGGGAGAGACCCAGTACTTC.

The chain joins TRBV7-9 to TRBJ2-3; 13 bases map to TRBD2. This CDR3 spans 14 amino acids. Looked up from germline, CDR1 is SEHNR and CDR2 is FQNEAQ (reference sequence). The V segment lost 4 bases and the J segment 5 bases; nucleotides outside the gene matches: 0. CDR3 protein: CASSWTSGGDTQYF. CDR3 nucleotides: TGTGCCAGCAGCTGGACTAGCGGGGGAGATACGCAGTATTTT. Full variable domain (missing parts from reference TRBV7-9 and TRBJ2-3): DTGVSQNPRHKITKRGQNVTFRCDPISEHNRLYWYRQTLGQGPEFLTYFQNEAQLEKSRLLSDRFSAERPKGSFSTLEIQRTEQGDSAMYLCASSWTSGGDTQYFGPGTRLTVL.

On this clone: Other DNA sequences in this specimen translate into the identical CDR3. The chain has TRBV19 and TRBJ1-5; D uncertain. Germline CDR1 LNHDA, CDR2 SQIVND (reference sequence). V was trimmed by 3 bases and J by 3 bases, leaving 6 bases between them. The CDR3 is 13 amino acids. CDR3 nucleotide sequence: TGTGCCAGTAGTATCCTGGCCAATCAGCCCCAGCATTTT. Protein sequence: CASSILANQPQHF.

The chain is built from TRBV28 and TRBJ2-5, with D tentatively TRBD1 (5 bases). Germline V gene sequence: CDR1 MDHEN, CDR2 SYDVKM. Trimming stripped 9 bases from V and 0 bases from J, with 17 bases between. The CDR3 length is 15 residues. This CDR3 reads CASHPSGHNQETQYF. The DNA of the CDR3 is TGTGCCAGTCACCCATCAGGACACAACCAAGAGACCCAGTACTTC.

This chain uses TRBV4-3 with TRBJ2-7, with D perhaps TRBD2 (7 bases). V dropped 0 bases and J dropped 4 bases, with 16 bases sitting between them. In germline, CDR1 is LGHNA, CDR2 YSLEER. This CDR3 has 16 amino acids. The CDR3 nucleotides read TGCGCCAGCAGCCAAGATTGGGGAGGGACACGATACGAGCAGTACTTC. As protein: CASSQDWGGTRYEQYF.

A remark on this clone: Other DNA sequences within the sample encode an identical CDR3. The V and J genes are TRBV14 and TRBJ2-5, with D unclear. Trimming left V 3 bases short and J 0 bases short, with 8 bases between. CDR1 and CDR2 from the germline V gene are SGHDN and FVKESK. The CDR3 spans 14 residues. CDR3 sequence: CASSQWADQETQYF. The CDR3 DNA follows: TGTGCCAGCAGCCAGTGGGCAGACCAAGAGACCCAGTACTTC.

The CDR3 loop is CASSAAYEQYF. As DNA, the CDR3 is TGTGCCAGCAGCGCAGCCTACGAGCAGTACTTC. J is TRBJ2-7 and V is TRBV28; D ambiguous. Per germline, CDR1 MDHEN and CDR2 SYDVKM. This CDR3 is 11 amino acids long. V gave up 6 bases and J gave up 2 bases, with 5 bases separating them.

The genes are TRBV5-6 and TRBJ2-1; D perhaps matches TRBD2 (6 bases). The germline V and J ends were trimmed by 4 bases and 2 bases, with 13 bases remaining between them. CDR3 length: 15 amino acids. Per the germline V gene, CDR1 is SGHDT and CDR2 is YYEEEE. This CDR3 is CASSRPGTAYNEQFF. The CDR3 region has the DNA TGTGCCAGCAGCCGACCCGGGACTGCCTACAATGAGCAGTTCTTC. Full variable domain (missing parts from reference TRBV5-6 and TRBJ2-1): DAGVTQSPTHLIKTRGQQVTLRCSPKSGHDTVSWYQQALGQGPQFIFQYYEEEERQRGNFPDRFSGHQFPNYSSELNVNALLLGDSALYLCASSRPGTAYNEQFFGPGTRLTVL.

V usage is TRBV19 and J usage is TRBJ2-1; D gene unclear. Per germline, CDR1 LNHDA and CDR2 SQIVND (reference sequence). V lost 2 bases and J lost 5, with 10 bases in between. The CDR3 contains 14 residues. CDR3 protein: CASSIRSKDNEQFF. For the CDR3, the DNA is TGTGCCAGTAGTATACGGAGCAAAGACAATGAGCAGTTCTTC.

The rearrangement uses TRBV7-6 and TRBJ2-5, with D unresolved. The length of the CDR3 is 13 residues. The V gene's germline CDR1 is SGHVS and CDR2 FNYEAQ. Trimming removed 5 bases at V and 0 bases at J, with 7 bases between. Here the CDR3 DNA reads TGTGCCAGCAGCACTACGTACCAAGAGACCCAGTACTTC. This translates into CASSTTYQETQYF. Full variable domain (remainder filled in from reference TRBV7-6 and TRBJ2-5): GAGVSQSPRYKVTKRGQDVALRCDPISGHVSLYWYRQALGQGPEFLTYFNYEAQQDKSGLPNDRFSAERPEGSISTLTIQRTEQRDSAMYRCASSTTYQETQYFGPGTRLLVL.

The rearrangement links TRBV7-2 to TRBJ1-6; the D is unclear. Germline CDR1 and CDR2: SGHTA and FQGNSA. The CDR3 runs to 13 residues. Trimming took off 1 base at V and 7 bases at J, with 5 bases between the two ends. The CDR3 reads CASSLGGNSPLHF. Here the CDR3 DNA reads TGTGCCAGCAGCTTAGGCGGGAATTCACCCCTCCACTTT.

The rearrangement joins TRBV4-1 to TRBJ2-7; D is unresolved. Germline CDR1 is MGHRA and CDR2 is YSYEKL. The V end was cut by 3 bases, the J end by 4 bases, with 13 bases between. This CDR3 contains 14 residues. The CDR3 sequence: CASSQILRRYEQYF. For the CDR3, the DNA is TGCGCCAGCAGCCAGATACTCCGCCGTTACGAGCAGTACTTC.

This chain joins TRBV27 and TRBJ2-3; TRBD2 matches 13 bases. The CDR3 consists of 16 residues. V was clipped by 2 bases and J by 7 bases; unmatched bases: 6. The germline V gene has CDR1 MNHEY and CDR2 SMNVEV (reference sequence). The DNA for the CDR3 is TGTGCCAGCAGTTTAACACTAGCGGGAGGGCCGTATACGCAGTATTTT. Encoded protein: CASSLTLAGGPYTQYF.

The rearrangement uses TRBV5-1 and TRBJ2-1; perhaps TRBD2 as D (6 bases). Germline V gene data show CDR1 as SGHRS and CDR2 as YFSETQ. The CDR3 contains 16 residues. V gave up 0 bases and J gave up 4 bases, with 14 bases separating them. The DNA for the CDR3 is TGCGCCAGCAGCTTGGTGGGCGGGGCCCTTTACAATGAGCAGTTCTTC. Translation gives CASSLVGGALYNEQFF.

This chain uses TRBV29-1 with TRBJ2-4; D may be TRBD1 (5 bases). CDR3 length: 13 amino acids. Germline V gene data show CDR1 as SQVTM and CDR2 as ANQGSEA. Trimming removed 6 bases from V and 2 bases from J, with 11 bases in between. CDR3 sequence: CSVEQVSKNIQYF. The CDR3 DNA reads TGCAGCGTGGAACAGGTTTCCAAAAACATTCAGTACTTC.

The chain uses TRBV27 and TRBJ1-3; the match to TRBD1 covers 10 bases. Germline V lookup: CDR1 MNHEY, CDR2 SMNVEV (reference sequence). V lost 8 bases, J lost 2 bases, and 12 bases stayed unmatched. This CDR3 region has 17 residues. CDR3 region: CASVNRDRGLPGNTIYF. The CDR3 bases are TGTGCCAGCGTAAACCGGGACAGGGGATTGCCTGGAAACACCATATATTTT.

In its sample, this clone was seen once. This chain connects TRBV11-3 to TRBJ2-7; TRBD1 is a possible D gene (6 bases). V shed 4 bases and J shed 2 bases, with 15 bases lying between them. The length of the CDR3 is 15 residues. Germline CDR1 reads SGHNT; CDR2 reads YENEEA. CDR3 sequence reads: CASSSWGQRAYEQYF. CDR3 bases: TGTGCCAGCAGCTCCTGGGGGCAGCGAGCCTACGAGCAGTACTTC.

J is TRBJ2-1 and V is TRBV27; a weak D match, TRBD1 (6 bases). Germline CDR1 reads MNHEY; CDR2 reads SMNVEV (reference sequence). Deletions cut 8 bases from V and 0 bases from J, with 14 bases between. The length of the CDR3 is 15 residues. CDR3 residues: CASVGGAGSYNEQFF. The CDR3 coding sequence is TGTGCCAGCGTTGGGGGCGCGGGCTCCTACAATGAGCAGTTCTTC.